This T cell receptor beta chain was sequenced for a study of tumor and adjacent non-tumor tissue in lung cancer. Study as a whole: Some 4.2 million productive TCRbeta reads were obtained per sample on average. Study-wide points: Top 100 clones took a larger repertoire share in normal lung. Compared with tumor, normal lung showed significantly lower TCR diversity.

Three rounds of nested PCR, following a modified ARM-PCR protocol, produced the TCRbeta library. Using its own MiXCR run on the multiplex PCR reads, TCRdb lists one record per CDR3 protein. The repertoire holds about 110,000 distinct CDR3 sequences, with roughly 77% as singletons. A note on this clonotype: Its antigen is as yet unknown. A much larger clone sits a single nucleotide away, making a read error possible.

No cell sorting was done before RNA was extracted from the tissue. Donors were chemotherapy-naive, newly diagnosed lung cancer surgical patients in China, August–late 2014. The specimen sequenced was lung tumor tissue. The receptor's source is a woman aged 60 to 75 with non-small cell lung cancer.

CDR3 sequence reads: CSAPTSGAYERYF. CDR3 sequence (DNA): TGCAGTGCCCCGACTAGCGGGGCCTACGAGCGGTACTTC. This chain links TRBV20-1 with TRBJ2-7; 11 bases agree with TRBD2. Germline V CDR1 and CDR2: DFQATT, SNEGSKA (reference sequence). The CDR3 sequence is 13 residues long.